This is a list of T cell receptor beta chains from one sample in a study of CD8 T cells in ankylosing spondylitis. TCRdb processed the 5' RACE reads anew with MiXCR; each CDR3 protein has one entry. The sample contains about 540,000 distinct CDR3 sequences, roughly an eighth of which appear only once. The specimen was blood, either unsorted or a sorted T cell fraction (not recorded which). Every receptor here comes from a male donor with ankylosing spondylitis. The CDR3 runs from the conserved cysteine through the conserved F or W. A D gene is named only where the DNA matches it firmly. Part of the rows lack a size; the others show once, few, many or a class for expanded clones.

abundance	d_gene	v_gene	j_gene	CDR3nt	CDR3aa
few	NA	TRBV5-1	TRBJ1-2	TGCGCCAGCAGCTGGGAGGTCGGGTATGGCTACACCTTC	CASSWEVGYGYTF
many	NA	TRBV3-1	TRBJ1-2	TGTGCCAGCAGCCAATGGGGTGACTATGGCTACACCTTC	CASSQWGDYGYTF
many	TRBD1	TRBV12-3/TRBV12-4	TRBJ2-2	TGTGCCAGCAGACCTCGGGACAGTAACACCGGGGAGCTGTTTTTT	CASRPRDSNTGELFF
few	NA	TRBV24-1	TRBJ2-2	TGTGCCACCAGTGACATCAGGGGTGGGGGGGAGCTGTTTTTT	CATSDIRGGGELFF
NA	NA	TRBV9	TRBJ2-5	TGTGCCAGCAGCGTAGGCGTCGCTCAAGAGACCCAGTACTTC	CASSVGVAQETQYF
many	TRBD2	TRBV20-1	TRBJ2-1	TGCAGTGCCCGAGGGCTAGCGGTCTCCTACAATGAGCAGTTCTTC	CSARGLAVSYNEQFF
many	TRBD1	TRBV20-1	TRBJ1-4	TGCAGTGCTAGCCCCCGGGACAGGGGTAATGAAAAACTGTTTTTT	CSASPRDRGNEKLFF
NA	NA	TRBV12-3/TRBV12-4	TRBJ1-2	TGTGCCAGCAGAGAAGCCCGGGGGGGCATTAACTATGGCTACACCTTC	CASREARGGINYGYTF
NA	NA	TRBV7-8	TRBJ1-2	TGTGCCAGCAGCTTACCAGGGAATCAAGGCTACACCTTC	CASSLPGNQGYTF
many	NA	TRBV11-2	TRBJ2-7	TGTGCCAGCAGCTTAGAAGACCCCCCCAGACAGGTGTCCTACGAGCAGTACTTC	CASSLEDPPRQVSYEQYF
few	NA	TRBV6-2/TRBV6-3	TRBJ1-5	TGTGCCACCAATTATCAGCCCCAGCATTTT	CATNYQPQHF
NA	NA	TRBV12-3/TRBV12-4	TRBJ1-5	TGTGCCAGCAGGACCGGCGAGAGCAATCAGCCCCAGCATTTT	CASRTGESNQPQHF
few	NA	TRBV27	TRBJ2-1	TGTGCCAGCAGTCTGGAACTAGCCTCCCGGGGGAATGAGCAGTTCTTC	CASSLELASRGNEQFF
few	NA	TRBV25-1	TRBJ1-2	TGTGCCAGCAGTGTAGGGAACCTAGGTGGCTACACCTTC	CASSVGNLGGYTF
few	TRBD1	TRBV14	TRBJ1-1	TGTGCCAGCAGCCAAGCCTCTTACAGGGGGAGGACTGAAGCTTTCTTT	CASSQASYRGRTEAFF
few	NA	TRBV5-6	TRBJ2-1	TGTGCCAGCAGCTTGAAGGGGCGTCTACTAAAATACAATGAGCAGTTCTTC	CASSLKGRLLKYNEQFF
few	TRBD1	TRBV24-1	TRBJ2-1	TGTGCCACCAGTGAAACCCAGGGGGCACGCAATGAGCAGTTCTTC	CATSETQGARNEQFF
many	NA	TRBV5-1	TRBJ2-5	TGCGCCAGCAGCGTCCCCCCAGAGACCCAGTACTTC	CASSVPPETQYF
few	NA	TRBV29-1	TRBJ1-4	TGCAGCGCTCACCCGGGAGCCGGGGAAAAACTGTTTTTT	CSAHPGAGEKLFF
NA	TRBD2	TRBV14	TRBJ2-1	TGTGCCAGCAGCCAAGACATTACTAGCGGGAGGGATAATGAGCAGTTCTTC	CASSQDITSGRDNEQFF
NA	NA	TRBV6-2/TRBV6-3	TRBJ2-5	TGTGCCAGCAGTCGGCTGGTTATAAAAGAGACCCAGTACTTC	CASSRLVIKETQYF
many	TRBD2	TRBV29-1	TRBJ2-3	TGCAGCGTTGACCAGACTAGCGGAGCCACAGATACGCAGTATTTT	CSVDQTSGATDTQYF
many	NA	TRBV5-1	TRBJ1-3	TGCGCCAGCAGCTCAGGGTCCGGAAACACCATATATTTT	CASSSGSGNTIYF
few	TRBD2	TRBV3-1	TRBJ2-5	TGTGCCAGCAGCCAAGATGTGCTAGCGGGAGCGGAGACCCAGTACTTC	CASSQDVLAGAETQYF
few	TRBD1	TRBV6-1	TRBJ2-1	TGTGCCAGCAGCAGACAGGGGCAATACAATGAGCAGTTCTTC	CASSRQGQYNEQFF
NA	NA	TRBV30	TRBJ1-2	TGTGCCTGGAGCCCTTTCTCCGCACCTAACTATGGCTACACCTTC	CAWSPFSAPNYGYTF
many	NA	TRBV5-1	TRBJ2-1	TGCGCCAGCAGCTTGGGGGGGACACCCTACAATGAGCAGTTCTTC	CASSLGGTPYNEQFF
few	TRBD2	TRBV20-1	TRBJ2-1	TGCAGTGCTCAAGGCCCGGCTAGCGGGAGGTACAATGAGCAGTTCTTC	CSAQGPASGRYNEQFF
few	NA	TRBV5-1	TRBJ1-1	TGCGCCAGCAGCTTGGCCTCGGGGGCTGAAGCTTTCTTT	CASSLASGAEAFF
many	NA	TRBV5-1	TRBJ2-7	TGCGCCAGCAGCTTCACTGTAAACAGCTACGAGCAGTACTTC	CASSFTVNSYEQYF
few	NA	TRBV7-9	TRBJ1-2	TGTGCCAGCAGCTTAAACAGGATCGATGGCTACACCTTC	CASSLNRIDGYTF